This T cell receptor (beta chain) was captured in a study of identical twins. Study results and caveats: Models underestimated TCR alpha sharing (out-of-frame) in monozygotic twins. Shared out-of-frame alpha sequences (those common to twins) showed excess low generation probability.

Points on this clonotype: Its antigen is unidentified.

Via MiXCR, TCRdb re-called the 5' RACE reads, giving one row per CDR3 protein. The sample has roughly 570,000 distinct CDR3 sequences, approximately 9.6% seen once. Per germline, CDR1 MGHRA and CDR2 YSYEKL. The V end was cut by 1 base, the J end by 2 bases, with 11 bases between. CDR3 length equals 15 residues. This sample also appeared in a second study, on yellow fever vaccine responses in identical twins.

Material for sequencing was PBMCs. The rearrangement joins TRBV4-1 to TRBJ2-5, with D unresolved. The origin of this receptor is a woman aged 18-29 years in good health. CDR3 nucleotide sequence: TGCGCCAGCAGCCAAGGATGGGGATTGCAAGAGACCCAGTACTTC. Translation gives CASSQGWGLQETQYF.